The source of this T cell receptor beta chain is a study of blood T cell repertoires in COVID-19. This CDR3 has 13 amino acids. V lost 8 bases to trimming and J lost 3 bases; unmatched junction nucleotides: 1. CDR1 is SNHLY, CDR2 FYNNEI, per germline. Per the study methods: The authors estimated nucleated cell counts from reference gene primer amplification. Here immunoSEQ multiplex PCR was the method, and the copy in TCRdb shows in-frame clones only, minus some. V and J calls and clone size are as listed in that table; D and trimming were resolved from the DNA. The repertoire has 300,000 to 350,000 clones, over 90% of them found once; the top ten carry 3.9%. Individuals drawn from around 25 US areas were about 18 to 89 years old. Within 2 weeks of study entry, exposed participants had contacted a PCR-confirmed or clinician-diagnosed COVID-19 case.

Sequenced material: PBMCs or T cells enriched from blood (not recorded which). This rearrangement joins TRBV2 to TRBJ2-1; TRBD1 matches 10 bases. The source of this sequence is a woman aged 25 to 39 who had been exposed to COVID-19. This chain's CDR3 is CASGDRGYNEQFF. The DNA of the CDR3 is TGTGCCAGCGGGGACAGGGGCTACAATGAGCAGTTCTTC. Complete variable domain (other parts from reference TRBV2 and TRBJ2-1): EPEVTQTPSHQVTQMGQEVILRCVPISNHLYFYWYRQILGQKVEFLVSFYNNEISEKSEIFDDQFSVERPDGSNFTLKIRSTKLEDSAMYFCASGDRGYNEQFFGPGTRLTVL.